One and the same sample provided the 30 T cell receptor beta chains below, sequenced in a study of T cell responses to AZD1222 COVID-19 vaccine. Assay: immunoSEQ multiplex PCR; the TCRdb copy retains only in-frame clones and omits some. The sample comprises around 150,000 clones, over 85% of which are singletons, and under 2.5% rests with the top ten. The sequencing here drew on peripheral blood, taken on day 0 of AZD1222 vaccination. These receptors all come from an adult in good health.

This chain links TRBV20-1 with TRBJ1-2, with 9 bases identical to TRBD1. Germline assignment: CDR1 DFQATT and CDR2 SNEGSKA (reference sequence). Trimming at V came to 3 bases and at J to 2 bases, leaving 4 bases not matched to a gene. The CDR3 sequence is 14 residues long. The chain's CDR3 is CSASGTGINYGYTF. DNA of the CDR3: TGCAGTGCTAGTGGGACAGGGATAAACTATGGCTACACCTTC.

This chain joins TRBV6-2 or TRBV6-3 and TRBJ1-1, with D possibly TRBD1 on 5 matching bases. Trimming left V 2 bases short and J 4 bases short, with 17 bases between. The CDR3 runs 16 residues. Germline V gene sequence: CDR1 MNHEY, CDR2 SVGEGT. CDR3 nucleotides: TGTGCCAGCAGTTACCCCGGACATTCAGGGAGCACTGAAGCTTTCTTT. Its protein product is CASSYPGHSGSTEAFF.

The CDR3 DNA is TGTGCCAGCAGAGGGGGGTACGGCTACACCTTC. Translation: CASRGGYGYTF. This chain joins TRBV6-5 and TRBJ1-2; TRBD1 is a possible D gene (6 bases). CDR1 MNHEY and CDR2 SVGAGI come from the germline V gene. The CDR3 consists of 11 residues. The ends were cut back, 6 bases at V and 8 bases at J, with 10 bases in the middle.

The rearrangement joins TRBV2 to TRBJ1-5, with D possibly matching TRBD1 (5 bases). The CDR3 length is 15 residues. V gave up 4 bases and J gave up 0 bases, with 10 bases separating them. From germline, CDR1 is SNHLY and CDR2 FYNNEI. The CDR3 here is CASSAQGNSNQPQHF. The CDR3 DNA is TGTGCCAGCAGTGCCCAGGGTAATAGCAATCAGCCCCAGCATTTT.

The V gene is TRBV19, the J gene TRBJ1-2, with unresolved D. V dropped 3 bases and J dropped 4 bases, with 15 bases sitting between them. The CDR3 is 15 amino acids. Looked up from germline, CDR1 is LNHDA and CDR2 is SQIVND (reference sequence). CDR3 in amino acids: CASSIRAEGFYGYTF. The CDR3 DNA reads as TGTGCCAGTAGTATCCGGGCGGAAGGCTTCTATGGCTACACCTTC.

The chain couples TRBV19 to TRBJ1-1, with TRBD1 identical over 7 bases. The germline gives CDR1 LNHDA, CDR2 SQIVND (reference sequence). This CDR3 region has 13 residues. V shed 6 bases, J shed 5 bases, and the junction held 6 bases outside the gene matches. CDR3: CASSATGRTEAFF. DNA for the CDR3: TGTGCCAGTAGCGCGACAGGGCGTACTGAAGCTTTCTTT.

The rearrangement links TRBV6-5 to TRBJ2-3, with D unclear. Per germline, CDR1 MNHEY and CDR2 SVGAGI. This CDR3 spans 14 amino acids. V dropped 6 bases and J dropped 2 bases, with 12 bases sitting between them. The CDR3 DNA reads TGTGCCAGCAGCCCAGGTCCAAACACAGATACGCAGTATTTT. Its translation: CASSPGPNTDTQYF.

This rearrangement joins TRBV7-9 to TRBJ1-5; possibly TRBD1 for D (5 bases). The CDR3 has 16 amino acids. Germline lookup yields CDR1 SEHNR and CDR2 FQNEAQ (reference sequence). Trimming shortened V by 2 bases and J by 7 bases, and 18 bases separated the two germline ends. CDR3 loop: CASSLTPGLSMQPQHF. The CDR3 nucleotides read TGTGCCAGCAGCTTAACCCCGGGGCTCTCAATGCAGCCCCAGCATTTT.

The rearrangement joins TRBV27 to TRBJ2-2; tentatively, D is TRBD2 (6 bases). The CDR3 runs to 13 residues. Germline CDR1 reads MNHEY; CDR2 reads SMNVEV (reference sequence). V was clipped by 2 bases and J by 7 bases, with 8 bases between them. The CDR3 here is CASSLGRGGELFF. Written as DNA, the CDR3 is TGTGCCAGCAGTTTAGGGCGGGGCGGGGAGCTGTTTTTT.

The chain has TRBV7-3 and TRBJ1-1; D is uncertain. Germline CDR1 and CDR2: SGHTA and FQGTGA. The CDR3 length is 14 residues. Trimming left V 4 bases short and J 8 bases short, with 17 bases between. In nucleotides, the CDR3 is TGTGCCAGCAGCTCAACCTCCGGGTCTCCCGAAGCTTTCTTT. Its protein is CASSSTSGSPEAFF.

The chain is built from TRBV29-1 and TRBJ1-2, with D perhaps matching TRBD1 (5 bases). Trimming cost V 7 bases and J 2 bases, with 17 bases left between them. CDR3 length equals 14 residues. Germline loops: CDR1 SQVTM, CDR2 ANQGSEA. The CDR3 sequence is CSAPMGVLNYGYTF. In nucleotides, the CDR3 is TGCAGCGCCCCAATGGGGGTACTAAACTATGGCTACACCTTC.

This chain joins TRBV4-1 and TRBJ1-2, with no clear D. Between the trimmed V and J ends, which lost 1 base and 8 bases, there was a span of 14 bases. The CDR3 consists of 14 residues. The germline V gene encodes CDR1 MGHRA and CDR2 YSYEKL. The CDR3 sequence: CASSQGTGVGGYTF. CDR3 in DNA: TGCGCCAGCAGCCAAGGGACGGGCGTTGGGGGCTACACCTTC.

This rearrangement joins TRBV10-3 to TRBJ2-3, with D possibly matching TRBD1 (6 bases). Trimming pared 2 bases from V and 2 bases from J, leaving 11 bases between. Germline loops: CDR1 ENHRY, CDR2 SYGVKD. This CDR3 comprises 15 residues. This CDR3 reads CAISETGISTDTQYF. CDR3 coding DNA: TGTGCCATCAGTGAGACAGGGATTTCCACAGATACGCAGTATTTT.

The CDR3 reads CASSIDIFVGGNTEAFF. As DNA, the CDR3 is TGTGCCAGTAGTATAGATATTTTTGTTGGAGGAAACACTGAAGCTTTCTTT. This rearrangement joins TRBV19 to TRBJ1-1; unclear D gene. Germline lookup yields CDR1 LNHDA and CDR2 SQIVND (reference sequence). The CDR3 has 17 amino acids. Between the trimmed V and J ends, which lost 0 bases and 2 bases, there was a span of 16 bases.

The genes are TRBV5-1 and TRBJ2-2; the match to TRBD2 covers 12 bases. The V segment lost 2 bases and the J segment 4 bases; nucleotides outside the gene matches: 3. Per the germline V gene, CDR1 is SGHRS and CDR2 is YFSETQ. The CDR3 is made up of 16 amino acids. CDR3 nucleotides: TGCGCCAGCAGCTTCCGACTAGCGGGAGCCACCGGGGAGCTGTTTTTT. This encodes CASSFRLAGATGELFF.

The rearrangement uses TRBV4-1 and TRBJ1-2; 7 positions agree with TRBD1. The CDR3 sequence is 16 residues long. Germline V lookup: CDR1 MGHRA, CDR2 YSYEKL. With 4 bases clipped from V and 2 bases from J, the junction kept 10 bases outside the gene matches. This chain's CDR3 is CASSLSPGQLNYGYTF. The CDR3 DNA reads as TGCGCCAGCAGCCTCAGCCCGGGACAGCTAAACTATGGCTACACCTTC.

The table lists this clone with a few counts. The V call is TRBV3-1 (or the pseudogene TRBV3-2), the J call TRBJ1-6, with 10 positions matching TRBD1. V lost 3 bases and J lost 13; bases outside the gene matches: 6. The CDR3 has 14 amino acids. CDR1 is LGHDT, CDR2 YNNKEL, per germline (reference sequence). The CDR3 DNA reads as TGTGCCAGCAGCCAGGGACAGGGGAAGATGCCCCTCCACTTT. Amino acid sequence: CASSQGQGKMPLHF.

The rearrangement uses TRBV3-1 (or the pseudogene TRBV3-2) and TRBJ2-2; TRBD1 matches at 9 bases. CDR3 size: 18 residues. Trimming removed 3 bases from V and 5 bases from J; junction bases left unmatched: 13. Germline V lookup: CDR1 LGHDT, CDR2 YNNKEL (reference sequence). The CDR3 protein is CASSHRTNRGRRTGELFF. DNA of the CDR3: TGTGCCAGCAGCCACAGAACTAACAGGGGGCGGCGGACCGGGGAGCTGTTTTTT.

The chain combines TRBV19 with TRBJ2-1; TRBD1 agrees at 7 bases. This CDR3 spans 14 amino acids. J gave up 12 bases and V 6 bases, and 14 bases lay outside the gene matches. Germline loops: CDR1 LNHDA, CDR2 SQIVND (reference sequence). The CDR3 protein is CASSPPGGLGRQFF. CDR3 DNA sequence: TGTGCCAGTAGCCCTCCAGGGGGTTTAGGGCGGCAGTTCTTC.

This clone occurred once. The rearrangement uses TRBV30 and TRBJ1-1; D is unclear. CDR3 length: 13 amino acids. The germline V gene has CDR1 GTSNPN and CDR2 SVGIG (reference sequence). The ends were cut back, 0 bases at V and 3 bases at J, with 8 bases in the middle. CDR3 sequence: CAWSVRADTEAFF. The DNA for the CDR3 is TGTGCCTGGAGTGTACGGGCAGACACTGAAGCTTTCTTT.

This chain uses TRBV5-5 with TRBJ1-6; no clear D gene. CDR3 length: 12 amino acids. Trimming removed 2 bases at V and 5 bases at J, with 2 bases between. Per the germline V gene, CDR1 is SGHKS and CDR2 is YYEKEE (reference sequence). The chain's CDR3 is CASSFDNSPLHF. The CDR3 nucleotides are TGTGCCAGCAGCTTTGATAATTCACCCCTCCACTTT.

In its sample, this clone was seen a few times. This rearrangement joins TRBV28 to TRBJ1-3, with no clear D. CDR3 length: 18 amino acids. V lost 6 bases to trimming and J lost 2 bases, with 23 bases between them. In germline, CDR1 is MDHEN, CDR2 SYDVKM. The CDR3 DNA is TGTGCCAGCAGCCACACAGCCGACCACCTGGTTCCTGGAAACACCATATATTTT. This translates into CASSHTADHLVPGNTIYF.

V gene TRBV11-2 combines with J gene TRBJ1-3; 7 bases are a match to TRBD1. Germline CDR1 reads SGHAT; CDR2 reads FQNNGV. V lost 5 bases to trimming and J lost 4 bases; unmatched junction nucleotides: 8. CDR3 length: 15 amino acids. This CDR3 reads CASSIARGPGNTIYF. The CDR3 DNA sequence: TGTGCCAGCAGCATAGCTAGGGGGCCAGGAAACACCATATATTTT. Full variable domain (missing parts from reference TRBV11-2 and TRBJ1-3): EAGVAQSPRYKIIEKRQSVAFWCNPISGHATLYWYQQILGQGPKLLIQFQNNGVVDDSQLPKDRFSAERLKGVDSTLKIQPAKLEDSAVYLCASSIARGPGNTIYFGEGSWLTVV.

The chain joins TRBV27 to TRBJ2-1; 8 bases fit TRBD1. Germline V gives CDR1 MNHEY, CDR2 SMNVEV (reference sequence). V shed 2 bases, J shed 4 bases, and the junction held 4 bases outside the gene matches. The CDR3 is 15 amino acids. CDR3 sequence (DNA): TGTGCCAGCAGTTTACCCGGACAGGGATACAATGAGCAGTTCTTC. This sequence encodes CASSLPGQGYNEQFF.

V gene TRBV3-1 (or the pseudogene TRBV3-2) combines with J gene TRBJ1-2, with 10 bases fitting TRBD1. The CDR3 runs to 16 residues. The germline V gene encodes CDR1 LGHDT and CDR2 YNNKEL (reference sequence). The V segment lost 3 bases and the J segment 10 bases; nucleotides outside the gene matches: 14. The CDR3 here is CASSQVGTGAGLVYTF. CDR3 bases: TGTGCCAGCAGCCAGGTGGGGACAGGGGCCGGTTTAGTCTACACCTTC.

V is TRBV19 and J is TRBJ2-1; a weak D match, TRBD2 (5 bases). This CDR3 comprises 13 residues. V was clipped by 6 bases and J by 5 bases, with 11 bases between them. CDR1 and CDR2 (germline): LNHDA, SQIVND (reference sequence). The CDR3 spells CASRRRWHNEQFF. CDR3 nucleotides: TGTGCCAGTAGGCGGAGGTGGCACAATGAGCAGTTCTTC.

The chain uses TRBV6-5 and TRBJ2-7, with 7 positions matching TRBD1. CDR1 is MNHEY and CDR2 is SVGAGI in the germline V gene. V lost 6 bases to trimming and J lost 2 bases; unmatched junction nucleotides: 7. This CDR3 has 14 residues. In nucleotides, the CDR3 is TGTGCCAGCAGACCCTACAGGGGAACCTACGAGCAGTACTTC. Amino acid sequence: CASRPYRGTYEQYF.

V gene TRBV18 combines with J gene TRBJ2-7; weak D call: TRBD1 (5 bases). The germline V and J ends were trimmed by 3 bases and 5 bases, with 11 bases remaining between them. This CDR3 contains 13 residues. From germline, CDR1 is KGHSH and CDR2 LQKENI. The CDR3 sequence is CASSPRTSDEQYF. The CDR3 nucleotides are TGTGCCAGCTCACCCAGGACATCGGACGAGCAGTACTTC.

This rearrangement joins TRBV2 to TRBJ1-5, with D unclear. The CDR3 extends over 15 amino acids. The ends were cut back, 7 bases at V and 1 base at J, with 14 bases in the middle. Per the germline V gene, CDR1 is SNHLY and CDR2 is FYNNEI. The CDR3 reads CASTSDLSSNQPQHF. The CDR3 nucleotides are TGTGCCAGCACCTCGGACCTGAGCAGCAATCAGCCCCAGCATTTT.

V usage is TRBV19 and J usage is TRBJ1-2, with 10 bases aligning to TRBD1. Germline V gives CDR1 LNHDA, CDR2 SQIVND (reference sequence). This CDR3 has 14 amino acids. The V and J ends lost 4 bases and 5 bases, in that order; junction bases with no gene match: 4. CDR3 DNA sequence: TGTGCCAGTAGTAGACCGGGACAGGGGTATGGCTACACCTTC. This translates into CASSRPGQGYGYTF.